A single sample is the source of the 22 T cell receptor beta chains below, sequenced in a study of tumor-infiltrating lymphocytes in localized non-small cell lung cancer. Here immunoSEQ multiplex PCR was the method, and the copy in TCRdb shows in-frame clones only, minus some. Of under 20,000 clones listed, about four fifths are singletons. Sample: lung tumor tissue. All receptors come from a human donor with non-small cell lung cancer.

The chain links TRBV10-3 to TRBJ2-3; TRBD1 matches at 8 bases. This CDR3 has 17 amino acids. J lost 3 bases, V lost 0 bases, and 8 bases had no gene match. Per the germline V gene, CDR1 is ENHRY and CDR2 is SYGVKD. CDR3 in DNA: TGTGCCATCAGTGAGTCTCCAGGGGGCTTACGGACAGATACGCAGTATTTT. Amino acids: CAISESPGGLRTDTQYF.

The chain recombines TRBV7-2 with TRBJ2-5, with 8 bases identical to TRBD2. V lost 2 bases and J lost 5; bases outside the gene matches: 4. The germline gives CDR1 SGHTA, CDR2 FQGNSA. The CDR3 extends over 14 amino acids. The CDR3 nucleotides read TGTGCCAGCAGCTTACCGGGGGGGCGGGAGACCCAGTACTTC. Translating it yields CASSLPGGRETQYF.

The CDR3 reads CASSVGGFDSPLHF. In DNA form, the CDR3 reads TGTGCCAGCAGCGTAGGAGGGTTCGATTCACCCCTCCACTTT. The chain uses TRBV9 and TRBJ1-6, with D uncertain. The CDR3 loop spans 14 amino acids. Trimming cost V 0 bases and J 8 bases, with 9 bases left between them. Germline values: CDR1 SGDLS, CDR2 YYNGEE.

The CDR3 DNA reads TGTGCCAGTAGTTTCCTCAACCGGGACAAAAACATTCAGTACTTC. Encoded protein: CASSFLNRDKNIQYF. This chain uses TRBV19 with TRBJ2-4; D might be TRBD2 (5 bases). V was clipped by 5 bases and J by 3 bases, with 14 bases between them. Germline-derived CDR1 and CDR2 are LNHDA and SQIVND (reference sequence). The CDR3 has 15 amino acids.

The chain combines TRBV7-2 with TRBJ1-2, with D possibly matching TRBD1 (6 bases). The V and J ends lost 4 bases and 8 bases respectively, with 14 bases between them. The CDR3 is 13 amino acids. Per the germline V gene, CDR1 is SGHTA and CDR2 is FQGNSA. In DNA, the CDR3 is TGTGCCAGCAGCTCTATTACAGGGTTAGGCTACACCTTC. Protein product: CASSSITGLGYTF.

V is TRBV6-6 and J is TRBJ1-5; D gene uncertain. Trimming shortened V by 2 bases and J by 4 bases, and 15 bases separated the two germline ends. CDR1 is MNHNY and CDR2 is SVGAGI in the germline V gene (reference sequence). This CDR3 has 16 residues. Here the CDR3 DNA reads TGTGCCAGCAGTTACCGGGGAGAGATAGCAAATCAGCCCCAGCATTTT. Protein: CASSYRGEIANQPQHF.

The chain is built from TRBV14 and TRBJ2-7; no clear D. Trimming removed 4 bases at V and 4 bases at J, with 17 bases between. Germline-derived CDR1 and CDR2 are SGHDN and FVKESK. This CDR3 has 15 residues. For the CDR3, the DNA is TGTGCCAGCAGCCGGCCCGCCGGACGTCCATACGAGCAGTACTTC. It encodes CASSRPAGRPYEQYF.

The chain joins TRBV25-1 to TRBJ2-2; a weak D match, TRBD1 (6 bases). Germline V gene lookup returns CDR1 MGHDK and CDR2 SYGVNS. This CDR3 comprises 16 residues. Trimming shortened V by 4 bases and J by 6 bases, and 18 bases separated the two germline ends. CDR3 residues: CASSGSRGTGAGELFF. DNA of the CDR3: TGTGCCAGCAGTGGGTCCAGGGGAACGGGTGCCGGGGAGCTGTTTTTT.

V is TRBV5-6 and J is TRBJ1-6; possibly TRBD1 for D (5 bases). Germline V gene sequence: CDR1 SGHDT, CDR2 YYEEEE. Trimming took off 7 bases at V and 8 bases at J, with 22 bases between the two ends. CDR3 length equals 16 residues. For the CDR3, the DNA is TGTGCCAGCGGGGAGTGGGCAGGGAGTCTCCATTCACCCCTCCACTTT. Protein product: CASGEWAGSLHSPLHF.

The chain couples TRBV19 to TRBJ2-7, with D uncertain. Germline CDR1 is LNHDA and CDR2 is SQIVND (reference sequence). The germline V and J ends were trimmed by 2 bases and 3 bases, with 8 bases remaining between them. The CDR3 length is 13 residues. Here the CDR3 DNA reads TGTGCCAGTAGTATACTAGGGAACTACGAGCAGTACTTC. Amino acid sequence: CASSILGNYEQYF.

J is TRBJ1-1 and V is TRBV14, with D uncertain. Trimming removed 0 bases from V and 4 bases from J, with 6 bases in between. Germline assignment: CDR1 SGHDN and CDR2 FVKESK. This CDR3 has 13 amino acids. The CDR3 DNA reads TGTGCCAGCAGCCAAGAACGGGGCACTGAAGCTTTCTTT. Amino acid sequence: CASSQERGTEAFF.

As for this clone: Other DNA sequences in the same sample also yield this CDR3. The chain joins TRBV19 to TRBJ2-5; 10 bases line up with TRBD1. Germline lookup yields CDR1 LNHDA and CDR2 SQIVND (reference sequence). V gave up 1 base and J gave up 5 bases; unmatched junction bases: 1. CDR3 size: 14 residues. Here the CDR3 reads CASSIGQGAETQYF. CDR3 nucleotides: TGTGCCAGTAGTATAGGACAGGGGGCGGAGACCCAGTACTTC.

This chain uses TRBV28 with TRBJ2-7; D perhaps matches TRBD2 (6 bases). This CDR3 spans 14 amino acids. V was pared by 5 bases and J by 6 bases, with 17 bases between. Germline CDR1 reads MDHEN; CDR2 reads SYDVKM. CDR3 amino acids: CASSTGLPVIEQYF. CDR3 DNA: TGTGCCAGCAGTACGGGACTCCCGGTCATCGAGCAGTACTTC.

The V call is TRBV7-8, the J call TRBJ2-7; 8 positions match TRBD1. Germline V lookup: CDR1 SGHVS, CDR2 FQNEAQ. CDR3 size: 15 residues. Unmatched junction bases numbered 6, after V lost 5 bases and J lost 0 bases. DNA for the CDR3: TGTGCCAGCAGCCAAGGACAGGGTCCCTCCTACGAGCAGTACTTC. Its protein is CASSQGQGPSYEQYF.

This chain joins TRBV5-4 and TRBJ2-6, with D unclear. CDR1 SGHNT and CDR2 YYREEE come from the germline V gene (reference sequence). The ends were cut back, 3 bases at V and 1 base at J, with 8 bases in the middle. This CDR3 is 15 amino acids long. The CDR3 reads CASSSLSSGANVLTF. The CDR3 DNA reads TGTGCCAGCAGCTCCCTTTCGTCTGGGGCCAACGTCCTGACTTTC.

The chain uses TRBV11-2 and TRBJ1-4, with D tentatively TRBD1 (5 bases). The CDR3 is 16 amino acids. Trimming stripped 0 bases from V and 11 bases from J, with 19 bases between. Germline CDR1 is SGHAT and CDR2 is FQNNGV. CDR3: CASSLDHDSEEAKLFF. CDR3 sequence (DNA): TGTGCCAGCAGCTTAGATCACGACAGTGAGGAGGCCAAACTGTTTTTT.

This chain's CDR3 is CASSLKVGGSSDEQFF. In DNA form, the CDR3 reads TGTGCCAGCAGCTTGAAGGTGGGGGGGTCCTCGGATGAGCAGTTCTTC. This sequence joins TRBV5-4 and TRBJ2-1; 7 positions agree with TRBD2. Germline V gene sequence: CDR1 SGHNT, CDR2 YYREEE (reference sequence). CDR3 length equals 16 residues. Unmatched junction bases numbered 12, after V lost 1 base and J lost 8 bases.

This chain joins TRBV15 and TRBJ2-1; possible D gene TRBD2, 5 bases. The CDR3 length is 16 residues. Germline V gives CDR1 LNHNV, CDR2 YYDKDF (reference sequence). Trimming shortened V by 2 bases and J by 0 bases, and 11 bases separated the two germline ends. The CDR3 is CATSRLSGVSYNEQFF. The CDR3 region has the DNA TGTGCCACCAGCAGATTATCCGGGGTCTCCTACAATGAGCAGTTCTTC.

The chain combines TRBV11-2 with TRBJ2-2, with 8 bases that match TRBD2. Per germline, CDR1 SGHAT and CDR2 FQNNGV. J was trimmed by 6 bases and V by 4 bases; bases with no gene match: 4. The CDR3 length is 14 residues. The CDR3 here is CASSSLRGAGELFF. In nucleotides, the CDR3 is TGTGCCAGCAGCTCATTGCGGGGGGCCGGGGAGCTGTTTTTT.

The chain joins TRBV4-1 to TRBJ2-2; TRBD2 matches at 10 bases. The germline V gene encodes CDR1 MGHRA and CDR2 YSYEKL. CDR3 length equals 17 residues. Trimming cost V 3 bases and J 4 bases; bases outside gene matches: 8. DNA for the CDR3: TGCGCCAGCAGCCATCAGCGGGAGGGCCTCGGCACCGGGGAGCTGTTTTTT. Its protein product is CASSHQREGLGTGELFF.

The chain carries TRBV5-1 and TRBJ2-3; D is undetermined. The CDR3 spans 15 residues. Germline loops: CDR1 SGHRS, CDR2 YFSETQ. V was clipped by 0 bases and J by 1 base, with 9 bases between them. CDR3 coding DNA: TGCGCCAGCAGCTTGGACCTGGGCGGCACAGATACGCAGTATTTT. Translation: CASSLDLGGTDTQYF.

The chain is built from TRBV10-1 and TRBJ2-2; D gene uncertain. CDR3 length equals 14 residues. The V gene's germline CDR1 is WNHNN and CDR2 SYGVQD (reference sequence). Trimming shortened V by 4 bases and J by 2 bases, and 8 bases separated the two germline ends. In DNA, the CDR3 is TGCGCCAGCAGTGTCTTCAGAAACACCGGGGAGCTGTTTTTT. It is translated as CASSVFRNTGELFF.